This TCR beta chain was found in a study of blood T cell repertoires in COVID-19. Data came from immunoSEQ multiplex PCR; TCRdb stores just in-frame clones and leaves some out. The repertoire holds nearly 300,000 clones, roughly 91% seen once, with 2.9% in the top ten. Exposed volunteers were people who met a COVID-19 case within 2 weeks before study entry. From germline, CDR1 is MDHEN and CDR2 SYDVKM. V was cut by 1 base and J by 6 bases, with 7 bases left in between. CDR3 length: 12 amino acids. This receptor was obtained from a woman aged 50 to 65 who had been exposed to COVID-19. V usage is TRBV28 and J usage is TRBJ2-7, with D uncertain. Sequenced: PBMCs or T cells enriched from blood (not recorded which). The CDR3 sequence: CASSLSVSEQYF. The CDR3 nucleotides read TGTGCCAGCAGTTTATCCGTTAGCGAGCAGTACTTC.